Listed below are T cell receptor beta chains from one sample, sequenced in a study of vaccination and CD4 T cells after COVID-19. TCRdb re-called the PCR reads with MiXCR, one entry per CDR3 protein. The sample yields 15,000 to 20,000 distinct CDR3 sequences, approximately 71% seen once. Their specific antigens are unknown. Sequencing was done on a sample of CD4+ T cells from blood, cultured in vitro. Source of these receptors: a human donor who had recovered from COVID-19. Both conserved end residues are trimmed from each CDR3.

j_gene: TRBJ1-5
v_gene: TRBV24-1
CDR3aa: ATSDPRGNSNQPQH

j_gene: TRBJ1-1
v_gene: TRBV21-1
CDR3aa: ASSKVAEDTPLKNTEAF

j_gene: TRBJ2-5
v_gene: TRBV24-1
CDR3aa: ATSERGLAAETQY

j_gene: TRBJ2-7
v_gene: TRBV2
CDR3aa: ASRPSGRALGGEQY

j_gene: TRBJ1-6
v_gene: TRBV7-2
CDR3aa: ASSHLGPPSSNSPLH

j_gene: TRBJ2-1
v_gene: TRBV6-1
CDR3aa: ASSRTGARNEQF

j_gene: TRBJ2-7
v_gene: TRBV28
CDR3aa: ASKSRRRENYEQY

j_gene: TRBJ1-5
v_gene: TRBV30
CDR3aa: AWSVPAGSRQPQH

j_gene: TRBJ2-3
v_gene: TRBV6-4
CDR3aa: ASSDSAGADTQY

j_gene: TRBJ1-2
v_gene: TRBV2
CDR3aa: ASRVDRNYGYT

j_gene: TRBJ1-5
v_gene: TRBV20-1
CDR3aa: SARDKGGSGNQPQH

j_gene: TRBJ1-2
v_gene: TRBV2
CDR3aa: ASGRDYGYT

j_gene: TRBJ2-5
v_gene: TRBV21-1
CDR3aa: ASSLWGKETQY

j_gene: TRBJ1-2
v_gene: TRBV29-1
CDR3aa: STDRGLDGYT

j_gene: TRBJ2-5
v_gene: TRBV24-1
CDR3aa: ATSRSPSQETQY

j_gene: TRBJ1-5
v_gene: TRBV20-1
CDR3aa: SAKTGFGENQPQH

j_gene: TRBJ1-1
v_gene: TRBV28
CDR3aa: ASSKLTRQAF

j_gene: TRBJ1-2
v_gene: TRBV28
CDR3aa: ASRDRHEIYGYT

j_gene: TRBJ2-5
v_gene: TRBV11-2
CDR3aa: ASSFYLGGTQY

j_gene: TRBJ2-5
v_gene: TRBV7-3
CDR3aa: ASSLGLAGETQY

j_gene: TRBJ2-2
v_gene: TRBV7-6
CDR3aa: ASSPQGAGTGELF

j_gene: TRBJ2-2
v_gene: TRBV20-1
CDR3aa: SARAGRGRKLVGELF

j_gene: TRBJ1-2
v_gene: TRBV2
CDR3aa: ASSEAAGDGYT

j_gene: TRBJ1-1
v_gene: TRBV10-1
CDR3aa: ASSLRTGPNTEAF

j_gene: TRBJ1-2
v_gene: TRBV6-2/TRBV6-3
CDR3aa: ASSYDPVGPYGYT

j_gene: TRBJ1-5
v_gene: TRBV20-1
CDR3aa: SASGGKGLSQPQH

j_gene: TRBJ2-7
v_gene: TRBV20-1
CDR3aa: SASAGGVEQY

j_gene: TRBJ2-5
v_gene: TRBV6-1
CDR3aa: ASSAPRRTQETQY

j_gene: TRBJ2-7
v_gene: TRBV5-6
CDR3aa: ASSPDGIYEQY

j_gene: TRBJ1-5
v_gene: TRBV2
CDR3aa: ASSEQGAIQPQH

j_gene: TRBJ2-7
v_gene: TRBV12-3/TRBV12-4
CDR3aa: ASRSSTGSEQY

j_gene: TRBJ1-1
v_gene: TRBV6-1
CDR3aa: ASWLARRVRQMNTEAF

j_gene: TRBJ1-1
v_gene: TRBV6-1
CDR3aa: ASSEPGGITEAF

j_gene: TRBJ1-5
v_gene: TRBV12-3/TRBV12-4
CDR3aa: ASTWKGFSNQPQH

j_gene: TRBJ1-1
v_gene: TRBV15
CDR3aa: ATSRDFSGSSLF

j_gene: TRBJ2-7
v_gene: TRBV5-1
CDR3aa: ASSSDRRRGIEQY

j_gene: TRBJ1-1
v_gene: TRBV11-2
CDR3aa: ASSHWEGAEAF

j_gene: TRBJ2-2
v_gene: TRBV7-6
CDR3aa: ASSLVWLPNTGELF

j_gene: TRBJ1-2
v_gene: TRBV27
CDR3aa: ASSLRATGVGGYGYT

j_gene: TRBJ2-1
v_gene: TRBV6-1
CDR3aa: ASSEGASGLAEQF

j_gene: TRBJ2-2
v_gene: TRBV19
CDR3aa: ASSRQREVDTGELF

j_gene: TRBJ1-2
v_gene: TRBV2
CDR3aa: ASRPQPGLYGYT

j_gene: TRBJ1-1
v_gene: TRBV28
CDR3aa: ASSPPSLYRGAF

j_gene: TRBJ1-2
v_gene: TRBV6-1
CDR3aa: ASSTPLGVGYT

j_gene: TRBJ1-1
v_gene: TRBV21-1
CDR3aa: ASRPTGRTEAF